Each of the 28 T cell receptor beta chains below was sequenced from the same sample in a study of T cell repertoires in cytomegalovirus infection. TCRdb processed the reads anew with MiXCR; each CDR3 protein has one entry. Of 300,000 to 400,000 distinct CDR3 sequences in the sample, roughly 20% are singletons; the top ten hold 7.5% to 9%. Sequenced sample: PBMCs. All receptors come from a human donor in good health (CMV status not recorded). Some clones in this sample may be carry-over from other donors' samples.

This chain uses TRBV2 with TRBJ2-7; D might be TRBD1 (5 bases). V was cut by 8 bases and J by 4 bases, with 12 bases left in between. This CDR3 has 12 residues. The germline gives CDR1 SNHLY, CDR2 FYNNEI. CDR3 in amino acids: CASVRQTYEQYF. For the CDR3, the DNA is TGTGCCAGCGTCAGACAGACTTACGAGCAGTACTTC.

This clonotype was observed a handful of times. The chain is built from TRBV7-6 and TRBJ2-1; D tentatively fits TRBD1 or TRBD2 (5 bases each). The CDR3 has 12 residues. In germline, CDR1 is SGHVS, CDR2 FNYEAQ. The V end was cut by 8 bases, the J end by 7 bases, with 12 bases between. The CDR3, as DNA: TGTGCCAGCGCCGGGACGCCAAATGAGCAGTTCTTC. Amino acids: CASAGTPNEQFF.

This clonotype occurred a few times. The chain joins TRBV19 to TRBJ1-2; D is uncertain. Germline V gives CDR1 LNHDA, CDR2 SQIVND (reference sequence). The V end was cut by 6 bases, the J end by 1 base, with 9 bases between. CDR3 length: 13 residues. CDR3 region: CASRVMGNYGYTF. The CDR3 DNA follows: TGTGCCAGTAGGGTAATGGGTAACTATGGCTACACCTTC.

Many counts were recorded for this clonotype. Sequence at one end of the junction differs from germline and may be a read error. CDR3 DNA sequence: TGTGCCAGCAGCTTAGGTGGGGCCCAGTACTTC. It codes for CASSLGGAQYF. V is TRBV12-3 or TRBV12-4 and J is TRBJ2-3; D not certain. The better agreement between TRBJ2-5 and the DNA end casts doubt on the J call. The CDR3 has 11 amino acids.

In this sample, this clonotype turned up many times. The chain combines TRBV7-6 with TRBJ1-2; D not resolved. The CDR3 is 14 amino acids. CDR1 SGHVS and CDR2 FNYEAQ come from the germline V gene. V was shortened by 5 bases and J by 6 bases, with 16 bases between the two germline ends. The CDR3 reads CASSPSGSKNGYTF. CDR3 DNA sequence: TGTGCCAGCAGCCCGTCGGGCAGCAAGAATGGCTACACCTTC.

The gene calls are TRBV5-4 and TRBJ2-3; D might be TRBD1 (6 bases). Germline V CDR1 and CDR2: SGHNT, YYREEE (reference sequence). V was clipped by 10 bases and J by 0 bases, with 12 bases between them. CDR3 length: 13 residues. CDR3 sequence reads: CAVPGQSTDTQYF. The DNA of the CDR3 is TGTGCCGTCCCGGGACAAAGCACAGATACGCAGTATTTT.

In DNA, the CDR3 is TGTGCCAGCAGCACCCGGGGCTTTGGTCGACCCTACGAGCAGTACTTC. Amino acid sequence: CASSTRGFGRPYEQYF. The chain links TRBV7-9 to TRBJ2-7; D may correspond to TRBD1 or TRBD2 (5 bases each). Germline V gene sequence: CDR1 SEHNR, CDR2 FQNEAQ (reference sequence). The CDR3 spans 16 residues. V dropped 5 bases and J dropped 2 bases, with 19 bases sitting between them. The variable domain in full, with the rest retrieved from reference TRBV7-9 and TRBJ2-7, is DTGVSQNPRHKITKRGQNVTFRCDPISEHNRLYWYRQTLGQGPEFLTYFQNEAQLEKSRLLSDRFSAERPKGSFSTLEIQRTEQGDSAMYLCASSTRGFGRPYEQYFGPGTRLTVT.

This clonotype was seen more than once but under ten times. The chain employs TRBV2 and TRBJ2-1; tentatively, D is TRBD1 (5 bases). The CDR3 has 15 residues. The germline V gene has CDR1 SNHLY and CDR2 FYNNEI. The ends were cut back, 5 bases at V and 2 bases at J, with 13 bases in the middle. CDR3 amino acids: CASSPQGTAYNEQFF. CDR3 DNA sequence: TGTGCCAGCAGTCCCCAGGGAACAGCCTACAATGAGCAGTTCTTC.

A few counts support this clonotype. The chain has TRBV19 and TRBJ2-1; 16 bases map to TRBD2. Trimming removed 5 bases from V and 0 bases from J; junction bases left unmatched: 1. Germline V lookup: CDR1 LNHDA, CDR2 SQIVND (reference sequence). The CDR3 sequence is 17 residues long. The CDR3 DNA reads TGTGCCAGTAGTGGGACTAGCGGGGGGGTCTCCTACAATGAGCAGTTCTTC. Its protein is CASSGTSGGVSYNEQFF.

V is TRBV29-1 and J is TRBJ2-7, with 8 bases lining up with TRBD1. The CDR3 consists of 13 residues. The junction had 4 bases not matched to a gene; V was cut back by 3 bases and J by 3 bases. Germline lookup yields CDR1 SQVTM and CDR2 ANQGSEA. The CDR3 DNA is TGCAGCGTTGATGGCAGGGGGCTCTACGAGCAGTACTTC. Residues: CSVDGRGLYEQYF.

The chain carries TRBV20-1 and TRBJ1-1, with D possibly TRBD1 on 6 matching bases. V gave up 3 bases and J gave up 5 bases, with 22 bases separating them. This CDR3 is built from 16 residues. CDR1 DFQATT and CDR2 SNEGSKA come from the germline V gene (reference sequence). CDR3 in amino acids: CSASHWGGAGGTEAFF. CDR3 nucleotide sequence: TGCAGTGCTAGCCATTGGGGGGGGGCGGGAGGGACTGAAGCTTTCTTT.

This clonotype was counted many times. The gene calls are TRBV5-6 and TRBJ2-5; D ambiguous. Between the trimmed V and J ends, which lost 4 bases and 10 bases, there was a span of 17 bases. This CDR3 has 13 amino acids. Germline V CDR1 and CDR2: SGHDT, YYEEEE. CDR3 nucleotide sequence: TGTGCCAGCAGCACCCCGCCGCTTCAAGACCAGTACTTC. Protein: CASSTPPLQDQYF. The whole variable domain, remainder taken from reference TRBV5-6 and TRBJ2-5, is DAGVTQSPTHLIKTRGQQVTLRCSPKSGHDTVSWYQQALGQGPQFIFQYYEEEERQRGNFPDRFSGHQFPNYSSELNVNALLLGDSALYLCASSTPPLQDQYFGPGTRLLVL.

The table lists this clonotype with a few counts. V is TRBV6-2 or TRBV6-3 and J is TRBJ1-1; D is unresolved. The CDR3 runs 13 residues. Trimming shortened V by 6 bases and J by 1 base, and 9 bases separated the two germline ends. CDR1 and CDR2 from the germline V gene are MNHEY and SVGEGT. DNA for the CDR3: TGTGCCAGCAGCCCTCACCAGAACACTGAAGCTTTCTTT. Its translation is CASSPHQNTEAFF.

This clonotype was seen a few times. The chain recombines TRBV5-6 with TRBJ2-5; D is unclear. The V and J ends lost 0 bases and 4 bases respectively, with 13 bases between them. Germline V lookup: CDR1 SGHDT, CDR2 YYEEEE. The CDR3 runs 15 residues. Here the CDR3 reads CASSLGARVLETQYF. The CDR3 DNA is TGTGCCAGCAGCTTGGGGGCTAGGGTACTAGAGACCCAGTACTTC.

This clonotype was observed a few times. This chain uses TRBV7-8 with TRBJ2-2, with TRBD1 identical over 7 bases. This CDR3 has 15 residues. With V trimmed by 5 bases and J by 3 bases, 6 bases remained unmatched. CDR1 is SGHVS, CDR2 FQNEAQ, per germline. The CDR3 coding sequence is TGTGCCAGCAGCCGGGGACAGTTGCACACCGGGGAGCTGTTTTTT. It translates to CASSRGQLHTGELFF.

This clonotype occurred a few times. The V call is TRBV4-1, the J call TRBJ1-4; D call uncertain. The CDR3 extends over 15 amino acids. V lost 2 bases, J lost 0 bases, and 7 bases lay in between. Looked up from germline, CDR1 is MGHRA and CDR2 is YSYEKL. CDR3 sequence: CASSQRQSTNEKLFF. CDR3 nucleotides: TGCGCCAGCAGCCAAAGGCAGTCAACTAATGAAAAACTGTTTTTT.

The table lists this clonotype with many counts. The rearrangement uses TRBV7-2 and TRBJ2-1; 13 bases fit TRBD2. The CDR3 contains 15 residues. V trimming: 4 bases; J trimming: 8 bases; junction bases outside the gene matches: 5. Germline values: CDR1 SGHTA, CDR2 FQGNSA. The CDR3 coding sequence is TGTGCCAGCAGCTCAACTAGCGGGAGGGCCCATGAGCAGTTCTTC. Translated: CASSSTSGRAHEQFF.

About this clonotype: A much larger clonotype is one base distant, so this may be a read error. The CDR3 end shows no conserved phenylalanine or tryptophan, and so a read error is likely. CDR3 loop: CASGAGGGGEQYC. Written as DNA, the CDR3 is TGTGCCAGCGGAGCGGGGGGGGGAGGAGAGCAGTACTGC. The chain is built from TRBV7-2 and TRBJ2-7; 10 nucleotides line up with TRBD2. The length of the CDR3 is 13 residues. V gave up 8 bases and J gave up 7 bases; unmatched junction bases: 8. Germline values: CDR1 SGHTA, CDR2 FQGNSA.

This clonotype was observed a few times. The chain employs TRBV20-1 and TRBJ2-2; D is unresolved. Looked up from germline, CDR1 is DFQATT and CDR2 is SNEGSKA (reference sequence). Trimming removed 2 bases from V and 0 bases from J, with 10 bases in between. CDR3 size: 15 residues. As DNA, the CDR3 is TGCAGTGCTAGACCCTACCTCGCGAACACCGGGGAGCTGTTTTTT. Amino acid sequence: CSARPYLANTGELFF.

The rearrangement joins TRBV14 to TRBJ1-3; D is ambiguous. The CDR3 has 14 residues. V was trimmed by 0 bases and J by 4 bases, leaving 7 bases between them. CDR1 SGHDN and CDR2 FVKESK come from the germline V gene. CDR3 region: CASSQDYGGNTIYF. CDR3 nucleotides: TGTGCCAGCAGCCAAGATTACGGAGGAAACACCATATATTTT. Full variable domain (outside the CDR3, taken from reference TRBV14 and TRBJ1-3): EAGVTQFPSHSVIEKGQTVTLRCDPISGHDNLYWYRRVMGKEIKFLLHFVKESKQDESGMPNNRFLAERTGGTYSTLKVQPAELEDSGVYFCASSQDYGGNTIYFGEGSWLTVV.

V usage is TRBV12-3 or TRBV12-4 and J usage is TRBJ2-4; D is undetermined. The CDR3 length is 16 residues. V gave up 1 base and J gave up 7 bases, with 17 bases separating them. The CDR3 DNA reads TGTGCCAGCAGTTTAGTATCCCCCGTGAGGTGGAACATTCAGTACTTC. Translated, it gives CASSLVSPVRWNIQYF.

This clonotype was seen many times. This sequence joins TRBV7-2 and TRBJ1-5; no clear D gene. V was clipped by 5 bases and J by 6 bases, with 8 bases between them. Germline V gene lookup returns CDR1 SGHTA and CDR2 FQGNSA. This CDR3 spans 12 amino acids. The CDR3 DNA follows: TGTGCCAGCAGCGTTCGGTTTCAGCCCCAGCATTTT. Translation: CASSVRFQPQHF.

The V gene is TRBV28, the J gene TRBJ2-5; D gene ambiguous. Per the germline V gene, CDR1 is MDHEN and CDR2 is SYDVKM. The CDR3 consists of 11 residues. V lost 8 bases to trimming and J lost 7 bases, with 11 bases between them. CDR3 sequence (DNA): TGTGCCAGCGGGATTTTGGGGACCCAGTACTTC. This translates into CASGILGTQYF.

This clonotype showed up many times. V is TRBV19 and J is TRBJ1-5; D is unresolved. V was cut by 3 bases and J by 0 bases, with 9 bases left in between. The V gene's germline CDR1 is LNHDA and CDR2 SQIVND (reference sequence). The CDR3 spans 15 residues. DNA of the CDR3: TGTGCCAGTAGTATTGGACGGTATAGCAATCAGCCCCAGCATTTT. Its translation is CASSIGRYSNQPQHF.

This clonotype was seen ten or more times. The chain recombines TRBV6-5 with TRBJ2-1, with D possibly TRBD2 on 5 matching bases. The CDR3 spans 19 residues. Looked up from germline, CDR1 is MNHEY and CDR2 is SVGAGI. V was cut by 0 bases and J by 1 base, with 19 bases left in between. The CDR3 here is CASSYSIPPLRVSYNEQFF. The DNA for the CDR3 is TGTGCCAGCAGTTACTCGATCCCCCCGTTGCGGGTTTCCTACAATGAGCAGTTCTTC.

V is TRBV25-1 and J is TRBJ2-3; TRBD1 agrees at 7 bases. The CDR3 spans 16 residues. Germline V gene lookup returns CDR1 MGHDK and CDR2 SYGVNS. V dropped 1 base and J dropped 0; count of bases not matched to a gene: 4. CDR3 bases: TGTGCCAGCAGTGAATTGGGGACAGCTAGCACAGATACGCAGTATTTT. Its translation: CASSELGTASTDTQYF.

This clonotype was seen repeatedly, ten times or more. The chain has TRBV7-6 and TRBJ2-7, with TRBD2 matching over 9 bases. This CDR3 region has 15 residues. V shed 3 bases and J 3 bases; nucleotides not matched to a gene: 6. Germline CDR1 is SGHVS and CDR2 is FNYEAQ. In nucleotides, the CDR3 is TGTGCCAGCAGCTTGGACGCTAGCGGGGTCTACGAGCAGTACTTC. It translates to CASSLDASGVYEQYF.

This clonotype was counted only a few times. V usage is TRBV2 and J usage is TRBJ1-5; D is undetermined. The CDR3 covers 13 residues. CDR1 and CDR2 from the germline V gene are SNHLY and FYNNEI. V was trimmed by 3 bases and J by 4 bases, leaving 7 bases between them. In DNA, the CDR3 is TGTGCCAGCAGTGAGAGGGTTAATCAGCCCCAGCATTTT. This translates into CASSERVNQPQHF.